These T cell receptor beta chains were read from a single sample in a study of shared clonotypes between healthy human individuals. Libraries were prepared by immunoSEQ multiplex PCR; TCRdb keeps only in-frame clonotypes and omits some of them. The sample consists of over 2 million clones, roughly 95% of them appearing once. Sequences were obtained from naive CD4+ T cells sorted from blood. The receptors were gathered from a man between 18 and 35 years old in good health. CDR3s include the opening cysteine and the closing phenylalanine or tryptophan. Fields, in order: J gene, clone size, V gene, D gene, CDR3 DNA, CDR3 protein. D genes are given only for firm matches. Rows may omit the clone size; those that give it use once, few, many or a size class.

J: TRBJ1-2
size: .
V: TRBV28
D: TRBD1
DNA: TGTGCCAGCACCCCTTTCGGGGCAGGGGGCAGGAGCTATGGCTACACCTTC
CDR3: CASTPFGAGGRSYGYTF

J: TRBJ2-7
size: .
V: TRBV23-1
D: TRBD1
DNA: TGCGCCAGCAGTCAAGTTCCCGGACAGGGGGCCTACGAGCAGTACTTC
CDR3: CASSQVPGQGAYEQYF

J: TRBJ2-3
size: once
V: TRBV6-5
D: .
DNA: TGTGCCAGCAGGCGTTGGGGGACCACAGATACGCAGTATTTT
CDR3: CASRRWGTTDTQYF

J: TRBJ1-4
size: .
V: TRBV15
D: .
DNA: TGTGCCACCAGCAGAGATCTAGGAGCTAATGAAAAACTGTTTTTT
CDR3: CATSRDLGANEKLFF

J: TRBJ2-7
size: .
V: TRBV6-6
D: .
DNA: TGTGCCAGCAGTTTCCACTCGGGGGCGGTCAACGAGCAGTACTTC
CDR3: CASSFHSGAVNEQYF

J: TRBJ1-2
size: .
V: TRBV7-6
D: TRBD1
DNA: TGTGCCAGCAGCCGGAGCGGGACAGGGGGCGACTATGGCTACACCTTC
CDR3: CASSRSGTGGDYGYTF

J: TRBJ2-7
size: .
V: TRBV9
D: .
DNA: TGTGCCAGCAGCGTAGGTCAGGAGACATTCTCCTACGAGCAGTACTTC
CDR3: CASSVGQETFSYEQYF

J: TRBJ1-6
size: .
V: TRBV7-2
D: .
DNA: TGTGCCAGCACCGTGAGGGGCTATAATTCACCCCTCCACTTT
CDR3: CASTVRGYNSPLHF

J: TRBJ1-6
size: .
V: TRBV28
D: .
DNA: TGTGCCAGCTATTCGCGTGGGGGGGATTCACCCCTCCACTTT
CDR3: CASYSRGGDSPLHF

J: TRBJ2-5
size: .
V: TRBV7-8
D: .
DNA: TGTGCCAGCAGCTTGATCGGGCAGGCACTTGAGACCCAGTACTTC
CDR3: CASSLIGQALETQYF

J: TRBJ2-7
size: .
V: TRBV5-4
D: .
DNA: TGTGCCAGCAGCTTGGGTGCAGGGAGTTCCTACGAGCAGTACTTC
CDR3: CASSLGAGSSYEQYF

J: TRBJ2-5
size: .
V: TRBV5-1
D: .
DNA: TGCGCCAGCAGCTACGGACTACGAGAAGAGACCCAGTACTTC
CDR3: CASSYGLREETQYF

J: TRBJ1-1
size: .
V: TRBV5-1
D: .
DNA: TGCGCCAGCAGCTTGGGTCCCTTGGGGAACACTGAAGCTTTCTTT
CDR3: CASSLGPLGNTEAFF

J: TRBJ2-7
size: .
V: TRBV7-2
D: TRBD2
DNA: TGTGCCAGCAGCTTAGGCCTAGGCGGGAGGGCCTACGAGCAGTACTTC
CDR3: CASSLGLGGRAYEQYF

J: TRBJ2-1
size: .
V: TRBV28
D: .
DNA: TGTGCCAGCATTGGAGGGAATGTAGTTCACAATGAGCAGTTCTTC
CDR3: CASIGGNVVHNEQFF

J: TRBJ2-6
size: once
V: TRBV7-3
D: TRBD1
DNA: TGTGCCAGCAGCCCCTCTCTTTTTCGGACAGGGGGTCGCTACTCTGGGGCCAACGTCCTGACTTTC
CDR3: CASSPSLFRTGGRYSGANVLTF

J: TRBJ2-1
size: .
V: TRBV25-1
D: .
DNA: TGTGCCAGCAGTGTGATAGGGACAACCAATTACAATGAGCAGTTCTTC
CDR3: CASSVIGTTNYNEQFF

J: TRBJ1-2
size: .
V: TRBV19
D: .
DNA: TGTGCCAGTAGAGTGGCGGATACCTCTAACTATGGCTACACCTTC
CDR3: CASRVADTSNYGYTF

J: TRBJ2-3
size: .
V: TRBV5-1
D: .
DNA: TGCGCCAGCAGCGAGGGCCAGGTTAACACAGATACGCAGTATTTT
CDR3: CASSEGQVNTDTQYF

J: TRBJ1-1
size: once
V: TRBV6-1
D: .
DNA: TGTGCCAGCAGGTTTTGGGGGTTGGACACTGAAGCTTTCTTT
CDR3: CASRFWGLDTEAFF

J: TRBJ2-3
size: .
V: TRBV15
D: .
DNA: TGTGCCACCAGCAGAGACCGGGGGAGGACAGATACGCAGTATTTT
CDR3: CATSRDRGRTDTQYF

J: TRBJ1-1
size: .
V: TRBV15
D: TRBD1
DNA: TGTGCCACCAGCGCCTCCTACAGGGGGCTCACTGAAGCTTTCTTT
CDR3: CATSASYRGLTEAFF

J: TRBJ1-2
size: .
V: TRBV28
D: TRBD1
DNA: TGTGCCAGCAAGAGCGCGGGACAGGTTACTAACTATGGCTACACCTTC
CDR3: CASKSAGQVTNYGYTF

J: TRBJ1-6
size: .
V: TRBV19
D: TRBD1
DNA: TGTGCCAGTAGCTCCCAGGACAGGGATAATTCACCCCTCCACTTT
CDR3: CASSSQDRDNSPLHF

J: TRBJ1-4
size: once
V: TRBV2
D: .
DNA: TGTGCCAGCATTGAACAGGGATTTGGTGAAAAACTGTTTTTT
CDR3: CASIEQGFGEKLFF

J: TRBJ1-2
size: .
V: TRBV6-5
D: TRBD1
DNA: TGTGCCAGCAGTTACCTGGGACAGGGGGATGGCTACACCTTC
CDR3: CASSYLGQGDGYTF

J: TRBJ2-3
size: .
V: TRBV19
D: .
DNA: TGTGCCAGTAGTCCGGGACTTCTTAGCACAGATACGCAGTATTTT
CDR3: CASSPGLLSTDTQYF

J: TRBJ2-7
size: .
V: TRBV18
D: TRBD2
DNA: TGTGCCAGCTCACCCCTAGCGGGAGAGGGCTACGAGCAGTACTTC
CDR3: CASSPLAGEGYEQYF

J: TRBJ2-3
size: .
V: TRBV7-2
D: .
DNA: TGTGCCAGCAGCCCTCGGATAGCGGAGCAAACAGATACGCAGTATTTT
CDR3: CASSPRIAEQTDTQYF

J: TRBJ2-5
size: .
V: TRBV7-9
D: .
DNA: TGTGCCAGCAGCCTTGGGACCCAGAAAGAGACCCAGTACTTC
CDR3: CASSLGTQKETQYF

J: TRBJ2-5
size: once
V: TRBV30
D: .
DNA: TGTGCCTGGACGCAGAAAGAGACCCAGTACTTC
CDR3: CAWTQKETQYF

J: TRBJ2-3
size: .
V: TRBV11-2
D: TRBD2
DNA: TGTGCCAGCAGCTTAGGCCTAGCGGGTGGCCCAGATACGCAGTATTTT
CDR3: CASSLGLAGGPDTQYF

J: TRBJ2-1
size: .
V: TRBV6-5
D: TRBD2
DNA: TGTGCCAGCAGGGGGACTAGCGGGAGGGTCAATGAGCAGTTCTTC
CDR3: CASRGTSGRVNEQFF

J: TRBJ2-5
size: .
V: TRBV28
D: .
DNA: TGTGCCAGCATCAGTAGCGGCCCTAAGGAGACCCAGTACTTC
CDR3: CASISSGPKETQYF

J: TRBJ2-7
size: once
V: TRBV7-2
D: .
DNA: TGTGCCAGCAGCCCCATTAGCTCCTACGAGCAGTACTTC
CDR3: CASSPISSYEQYF

J: TRBJ2-2
size: .
V: TRBV6-5
D: TRBD2
DNA: TGTGCCAGCAGTGGCGGGGGGGCCGGCACCGGGGAGCTGTTTTTT
CDR3: CASSGGGAGTGELFF